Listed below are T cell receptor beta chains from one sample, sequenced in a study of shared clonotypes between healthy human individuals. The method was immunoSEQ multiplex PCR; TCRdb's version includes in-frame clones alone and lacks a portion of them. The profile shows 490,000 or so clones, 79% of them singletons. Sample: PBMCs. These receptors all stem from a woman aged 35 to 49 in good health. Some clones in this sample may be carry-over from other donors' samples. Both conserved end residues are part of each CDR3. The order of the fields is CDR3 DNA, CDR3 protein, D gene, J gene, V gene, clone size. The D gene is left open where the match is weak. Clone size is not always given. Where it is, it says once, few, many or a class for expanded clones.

TGTGCCACCTTCCGGGACAGGGCCACTGAAGCTTTCTTT,CATFRDRATEAFF,TRBD1,TRBJ1-1,TRBV6-6,-
TGTGCCAGCTCACCCCCGACAGGGTCGGGCGAGCAGTACTTC,CASSPPTGSGEQYF,TRBD1,TRBJ2-7,TRBV18,-
TGTGCCAGCAGTGAACTGGGGGGCCGTGTCAATCAGCCCCAGCATTTT,CASSELGGRVNQPQHF,-,TRBJ1-5,TRBV6-1,-
TGTGCCAGCAGAACAGGGGGTTCCTCCTACGAGCAGTACTTC,CASRTGGSSYEQYF,TRBD1,TRBJ2-7,TRBV28,-
TGTGCCAGCAGTGACGGATGGCGGAAATCCTACAATGAGCAGTTCTTC,CASSDGWRKSYNEQFF,-,TRBJ2-1,TRBV6-4,-
TGTGCCAGCAGCTTAGTTCGGGGACTAAGGAACACTGAAGCTTTCTTT,CASSLVRGLRNTEAFF,-,TRBJ1-1,TRBV7-8,-
TGTGCCAGCAGTGAATACTTGGGACCGACGGCGGGCGATACGCAGTATTTT,CASSEYLGPTAGDTQYF,-,TRBJ2-3,TRBV6-1,-
TGTGCCAGCAGGGGGGGGGCGGTGAACACTGAAGCTTTCTTT,CASRGGAVNTEAFF,-,TRBJ1-1,TRBV28,-
TGTGCCAGCAGCACCAGACTAGCGGGAGTAAGCTACGAGCAGTACTTC,CASSTRLAGVSYEQYF,-,TRBJ2-7,TRBV21-1,-
TGCGCCAGCAGCTTGGTTGCGGGAGGGAGGGATGAGCAGTTCTTC,CASSLVAGGRDEQFF,TRBD2,TRBJ2-1,TRBV5-1,-
TGTGCCAGCAGTAAGAAGGAAAAAATCGGGTGGGGTGAGACCCAGTACTTC,CASSKKEKIGWGETQYF,-,TRBJ2-5,TRBV28,-
TGCGCCAGCAGCCAAGATCCAGGGGCCGGGGAGCTGTTTTTT,CASSQDPGAGELFF,-,TRBJ2-2,TRBV4-3,-
TGTGCCAGCAGCCGAGACAGGGGCCCTGGAAACACCATATATTTT,CASSRDRGPGNTIYF,TRBD1,TRBJ1-3,TRBV7-2,few
TGTGCCAGCAGTTCAGAACAGGGAAGCAATCAGCCCCAGCATTTT,CASSSEQGSNQPQHF,-,TRBJ1-5,TRBV6-6,few
TGTGCCAGCAGTGGGCGGGGGTTCTCCTACAATGAGCAGTTCTTC,CASSGRGFSYNEQFF,TRBD2,TRBJ2-1,TRBV6-1,-
TGTGCCAGCAGCTTCCGGGGAACTAGCGGGAGCCGGGAGCTGTTTTTT,CASSFRGTSGSRELFF,TRBD2,TRBJ2-2,TRBV5-6,few
TGTGCCAGCAGTCCAAGGACTAGCGGGAGTATGGCAGATACGCAGTATTTT,CASSPRTSGSMADTQYF,TRBD2,TRBJ2-3,TRBV27,-
TGCGCCAGCAGCCAAACAGGGGTTCGCGAGACCCAGTACTTC,CASSQTGVRETQYF,TRBD1,TRBJ2-5,TRBV4-1,few
TGCAGCGCCCTGGACAGGGCAGCCAATGAGCAGTTCTTC,CSALDRAANEQFF,TRBD1,TRBJ2-1,TRBV29-1,-
TGTGCCAGCAGTGAAGCCCAACCTATCTACAATGAGCAGTTCTTC,CASSEAQPIYNEQFF,-,TRBJ2-1,TRBV2,-
TGTGCCAGCAGCTTGTCCTTCGGCTCCTACGAGCAGTACTTC,CASSLSFGSYEQYF,-,TRBJ2-7,TRBV11-2,-
TGTGCCAGCAGCTTCAGCGGGAGCACAGATACGCAGTATTTT,CASSFSGSTDTQYF,-,TRBJ2-3,TRBV11-3,-
TGTGCCAGCAGTGACTCGTCCGGTGGCGGCCACAATGAGCAGTTCTTC,CASSDSSGGGHNEQFF,-,TRBJ2-1,TRBV6-4,few
TGCGCCAGCAGCTTGTCCGTGTCTGGTCCTAATGAAAAACTGTTTTTT,CASSLSVSGPNEKLFF,-,TRBJ1-4,TRBV5-1,-
TGTGCCAGCAGCTCAGGACAGGTGTACGGCATTCAGTACTTC,CASSSGQVYGIQYF,TRBD1,TRBJ2-4,TRBV7-8,-
TGCAGCGTTGTGGTCACGATGAACACTGAAGCTTTCTTT,CSVVVTMNTEAFF,-,TRBJ1-1,TRBV29-1,-
TGTGCCTGCCCACCCAAACAGGGGGCGCAGACAGATACGCAGTATTTT,CACPPKQGAQTDTQYF,TRBD1,TRBJ2-3,TRBV30,-
TGTGCCAGCTCACCACTTAAAATGGGACAGTTCTCTGGAAACACCATATATTTT,CASSPLKMGQFSGNTIYF,TRBD1,TRBJ1-3,TRBV18,-
TGTGCCAGCAGCTCGTGGGTGGGCAGCTCCTACGAGCAGTACTTC,CASSSWVGSSYEQYF,-,TRBJ2-7,TRBV7-2,many
TGTGCCAGCAGCTTCGGGGGGCTGGACTATGGCTACACCTTC,CASSFGGLDYGYTF,-,TRBJ1-2,TRBV7-2,few
TGCGCCAGCAGCCAATCAGGGACTAGCGGGAAGTCGGATACGCAGTATTTT,CASSQSGTSGKSDTQYF,TRBD2,TRBJ2-3,TRBV4-1,few
TGCAGCGTTGGGGGACAGGAGGGAAGGTACGAGCAGTACTTC,CSVGGQEGRYEQYF,TRBD1,TRBJ2-7,TRBV29-1,once
TGTGCCTCTGACAGGGGTTCGAGCTCCTACGAGCAGTACTTC,CASDRGSSSYEQYF,TRBD1,TRBJ2-7,TRBV30,-